This record looks at one T cell receptor (beta chain) sequence and its context. This sample is part of a study of blood T cell repertoires in COVID-19. Libraries were prepared by immunoSEQ multiplex PCR; TCRdb keeps only in-frame clonotypes and omits some of them. Of tens of thousands of clones listed, approximately 89% are singletons. CDR1 is LNHNV, CDR2 YYDKDF, per germline (reference sequence). V gave up 3 bases and J gave up 7 bases; unmatched junction bases: 15. This CDR3 spans 17 amino acids. The sample was peripheral blood. J is TRBJ2-3 and V is TRBV15; 8 positions agree with TRBD1. The sequence was collected from a woman in her 40s with acute or convalescent COVID-19. CDR3 in amino acids: CATSRRWAGGAGNTQYF. DNA of the CDR3: TGTGCCACCAGCAGGCGATGGGCAGGGGGCGCCGGAAATACGCAGTATTTT. Using reference TRBV15 and TRBJ2-3 for the parts outside the CDR3, the full variable domain is DAMVIQNPRYQVTQFGKPVTLSCSQTLNHNVMYWYQQKSSQAPKLLFHYYDKDFNNEADTPDNFQSRRPNTSFCFLDIRSPGLGDTAMYLCATSRRWAGGAGNTQYFGPGTRLTVL.